These 21 T cell receptor beta chains originate from one sample sequenced in a study of T cell repertoires in cytomegalovirus infection. TCRdb fed the reads into MiXCR, producing one record per CDR3 protein. The sample shows 65,000 to 85,000 distinct CDR3 sequences, roughly 28% of them seen only once. Their target antigens are unknown. The sequencing used CD8+ T cells from cultured PBMCs, collected from culture after CMV antigen stimulation. The receptor set was obtained from a human donor in good health (CMV status not recorded). Some clones in this sample may be carry-over from other donors' samples.

This chain links TRBV30 with TRBJ1-5; 7 positions agree with TRBD1. The CDR3 spans 13 residues. Trimming took 3 bases from V and 5 from J; bases not matched to a gene: 4. Per the germline V gene, CDR1 is GTSNPN and CDR2 is SVGIG (reference sequence). The CDR3 spells CAWSFDRDQPQHF. For the CDR3, the DNA is TGTGCCTGGAGCTTTGACAGGGATCAGCCCCAGCATTTT.

The chain recombines TRBV19 with TRBJ1-6; 8 positions agree with TRBD1. The CDR3 spans 14 residues. With 8 bases clipped from V and 3 bases from J, the junction kept 3 bases outside the gene matches. Germline assignment: CDR1 LNHDA and CDR2 SQIVND (reference sequence). The CDR3 DNA follows: TGTGCCAGTTTGGGACAGGACTATAATTCACCCCTCCACTTT. The encoded protein is CASLGQDYNSPLHF. Together with reference TRBV19 and TRBJ1-6, the CDR3 gives the full variable domain: DGGITQSPKYLFRKEGQNVTLSCEQNLNHDAMYWYRQDPGQGLRLIYYSQIVNDFQKGDIAEGYSVSREKKESFPLTVTSAQKNPTAFYLCASLGQDYNSPLHFGNGTRLTVT.

The chain carries TRBV5-5 and TRBJ1-4; D unresolved. The V end lost 4 bases, the J end lost 7 bases, and 14 bases lay between the germline ends. Germline CDR1 is SGHKS and CDR2 is YYEKEE (reference sequence). There are 14 residues in the CDR3. In nucleotides, the CDR3 is TGTGCCAGCAGCCCCCAGGTGGGCGGTGAAAAACTGTTTTTT. Protein: CASSPQVGGEKLFF.

This clonotype was recorded a few times. V and J are TRBV6-5 and TRBJ2-2; TRBD1 matches at 7 bases. CDR1 and CDR2 from the germline V gene are MNHEY and SVGAGI. This CDR3 has 15 amino acids. V lost 4 bases and J lost 7; bases outside the gene matches: 9. Here the CDR3 DNA reads TGTGCCAGCAGTTTGTTCGGACAGGTGCACGGGGAGCTGTTTTTT. Protein: CASSLFGQVHGELFF.

This sequence joins TRBV12-3 or TRBV12-4 and TRBJ2-1; 8 nucleotides line up with TRBD1. The CDR3 has 12 residues. V lost 6 bases and J lost 10; bases outside the gene matches: 5. The CDR3 nucleotides are TGTGCCAGCAGGGACAGGGAGGAGGAGCAGTTCTTC. This translates into CASRDREEEQFF.

The J gene is TRBJ2-7, the V gene TRBV28, with TRBD1 matching over 8 bases. The ends lost 6 bases at V and 5 bases at J; junction bases unmatched: 9. Per the germline V gene, CDR1 is MDHEN and CDR2 is SYDVKM. The CDR3 runs 14 residues. The DNA of the CDR3 is TGTGCCAGCAGAATGGTGCAGGGGGCCCACGAGCAGTACTTC. This codes for CASRMVQGAHEQYF.

This clonotype was detected only a few times. V is TRBV7-6 and J is TRBJ2-7, with 11 nucleotides matching TRBD1. J was trimmed by 3 bases and V by 4 bases; bases with no gene match: 8. The germline gives CDR1 SGHVS, CDR2 FNYEAQ. The CDR3 has 16 residues. CDR3 in DNA: TGTGCCAGCAGCTCCGATTTAGGGACAGGGGGCTACGAGCAGTACTTC. Translating it yields CASSSDLGTGGYEQYF.

As concerns this clonotype: A much more abundant neighbour one base away suggests this may be a read error. The chain uses TRBV4-1 and TRBJ2-3, with TRBD2 as a possible D gene (6 bases). CDR3 size: 15 residues. Germline CDR1 MGHRA, CDR2 YSYEKL. CDR3: CASCQDGGSADTQYF. CDR3 nucleotide sequence: TGCGCCAGCTGCCAAGATGGAGGGTCGGCAGATACGCAGTATTTT.

This clonotype has more than one count but fewer than ten. The V call is TRBV3-1, the J call TRBJ2-1, with a possible D match to TRBD2 (6 bases). CDR3 length: 17 amino acids. V lost 2 bases and J lost 0, with 14 bases in between. Germline V CDR1 and CDR2: LGHDT, YNNKEL (reference sequence). The CDR3 DNA is TGTGCCAGCAGCCAAAAAGGCGGGATGACCTCCTACAATGAGCAGTTCTTC. Translated, it gives CASSQKGGMTSYNEQFF.

Concerning this clonotype itself: A much larger clone is a single base away; this may be a read error. The V gene is TRBV7-6, the J gene TRBJ2-1; D perhaps matches TRBD2 (6 bases). The germline CDR1 and CDR2 sequences are SGHVS and FNYEAQ. The CDR3 sequence is 15 residues long. The CDR3 sequence is CTSSLGRGAYNEQFF. In DNA, the CDR3 is TGTACCAGCAGCTTAGGGCGGGGTGCTTACAATGAGCAGTTCTTC.

This clonotype came up many times. The chain carries TRBV28 and TRBJ1-4; 10 bases fit TRBD1. Germline V gene data show CDR1 as MDHEN and CDR2 as SYDVKM. The junction had 6 bases not matched to a gene; V was cut back by 4 bases and J by 7 bases. The CDR3 loop spans 15 amino acids. In DNA form, the CDR3 reads TGTGCCAGCAGTTATCCGGACAGGGGGGGTGAAAAACTGTTTTTT. This gives the protein CASSYPDRGGEKLFF.

This clonotype has at least ten counts. V and J are TRBV9 and TRBJ2-7, with 9 bases aligning to TRBD1. Germline CDR1 SGDLS, CDR2 YYNGEE. The CDR3 length is 14 residues. Unmatched junction bases numbered 8, after V lost 4 bases and J lost 6 bases. The DNA of the CDR3 is TGTGCCAGCAGCCCTGGACAGGGGCCCGGCGAGCAGTACTTC. Translating it yields CASSPGQGPGEQYF.

This chain links TRBV27 with TRBJ2-1; the match to TRBD2 covers 12 bases. In germline, CDR1 is MNHEY, CDR2 SMNVEV (reference sequence). Trimming took 7 bases from V and 6 from J; bases not matched to a gene: 4. The CDR3 covers 14 residues. The CDR3 bases are TGTGCCAGCACTAAGACTAGCGGGGGCAATGAGCAGTTCTTC. It specifies CASTKTSGGNEQFF.

The chain combines TRBV20-1 with TRBJ1-6; D not resolved. Germline-derived CDR1 and CDR2 are DFQATT and SNEGSKA (reference sequence). V was shortened by 5 bases and J by 10 bases, with 21 bases between the two germline ends. The CDR3 is 15 residues long. CDR3 protein: CSAQTTQHVMSPLHF. The CDR3 nucleotides are TGCAGTGCTCAGACGACCCAGCACGTGATGTCACCCCTCCACTTT.

This clonotype was picked up a small number of times. The rearrangement joins TRBV11-2 to TRBJ2-1; D uncertain. There are 13 residues in the CDR3. Trimming removed 1 base from V and 8 bases from J, with 9 bases in between. CDR1 and CDR2 from the germline V gene are SGHAT and FQNNGV. CDR3 bases: TGTGCCAGCAGCTTAGTCCGCGTAGATGAGCAGTTCTTC. The encoded protein is CASSLVRVDEQFF.

This clonotype counts as medium-sized. The V call is TRBV28, the J call TRBJ2-1; 7 bases line up with TRBD2. Germline CDR1 reads MDHEN; CDR2 reads SYDVKM. The CDR3 is made up of 15 amino acids. V shed 2 bases, J shed 6 bases, and the junction held 7 bases outside the gene matches. CDR3 sequence (DNA): TGTGCCAGCAGTTTAGCGGGGGAGTGGTCCAATGAGCAGTTCTTC. Protein: CASSLAGEWSNEQFF.

J is TRBJ1-1 and V is TRBV7-9; D is perhaps TRBD1 (5 bases). This CDR3 spans 16 amino acids. Per the germline V gene, CDR1 is SEHNR and CDR2 is FQNEAQ (reference sequence). The germline V and J ends were trimmed by 4 bases and 5 bases, with 20 bases remaining between them. CDR3 DNA: TGTGCCAGCAGCTCCCGAATGGGGGGGGTGGGGACTGAAGCTTTCTTT. Protein sequence: CASSSRMGGVGTEAFF.

The rearrangement uses TRBV27 and TRBJ2-5; a weak D match, TRBD1 (6 bases). The V end lost 5 bases, the J end lost 2 bases, and 12 bases lay between the germline ends. The CDR3 is 14 residues long. In germline, CDR1 is MNHEY, CDR2 SMNVEV (reference sequence). The DNA of the CDR3 is TGTGCCAGCAGTAACCTGGACAGTCAAGAGACCCAGTACTTC. It translates to CASSNLDSQETQYF.

This clonotype has at least ten counts. This chain connects TRBV19 to TRBJ2-2; D possibly matches TRBD1 or TRBD2 (6 bases each). The germline V and J ends were trimmed by 5 bases and 1 base, with 17 bases remaining between them. Germline CDR1 LNHDA, CDR2 SQIVND (reference sequence). This CDR3 is 17 amino acids long. The CDR3 sequence is CASSSTRRTVNTGELFF. In DNA form, the CDR3 reads TGTGCCAGTAGTTCGACTAGGCGGACAGTGAACACCGGGGAGCTGTTTTTT.

The V call is TRBV4-3, the J call TRBJ2-4; unclear D gene. The germline V gene has CDR1 LGHNA and CDR2 YSLEER. This CDR3 is 15 amino acids long. Trimming removed 0 bases at V and 0 bases at J, with 6 bases between. CDR3 nucleotide sequence: TGCGCCAGCAGCCAAGACGCAATAGCCAAAAACATTCAGTACTTC. Its protein product is CASSQDAIAKNIQYF.

This clonotype turned up a few times. V and J are TRBV9 and TRBJ1-1; TRBD1 is a possible D gene (5 bases). This CDR3 region has 14 residues. Germline loops: CDR1 SGDLS, CDR2 YYNGEE. Between the trimmed V and J ends, which lost 2 bases and 1 base, there was a span of 9 bases. The CDR3: CASSVGGKNTEAFF. CDR3 bases: TGTGCCAGCAGCGTCGGGGGGAAGAACACTGAAGCTTTCTTT.